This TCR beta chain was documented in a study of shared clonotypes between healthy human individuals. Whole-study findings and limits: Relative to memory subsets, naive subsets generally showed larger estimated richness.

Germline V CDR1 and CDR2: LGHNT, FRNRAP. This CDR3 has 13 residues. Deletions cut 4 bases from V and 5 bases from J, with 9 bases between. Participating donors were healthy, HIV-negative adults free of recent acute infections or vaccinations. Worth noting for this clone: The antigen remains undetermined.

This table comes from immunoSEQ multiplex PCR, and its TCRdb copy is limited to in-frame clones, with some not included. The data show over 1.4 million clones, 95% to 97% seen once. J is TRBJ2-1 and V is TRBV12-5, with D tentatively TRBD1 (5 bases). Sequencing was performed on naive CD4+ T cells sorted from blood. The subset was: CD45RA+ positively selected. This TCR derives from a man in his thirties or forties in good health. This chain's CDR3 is CASGSSQDNEQFF. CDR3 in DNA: TGTGCTAGTGGTTCCTCACAGGACAATGAGCAGTTCTTC.